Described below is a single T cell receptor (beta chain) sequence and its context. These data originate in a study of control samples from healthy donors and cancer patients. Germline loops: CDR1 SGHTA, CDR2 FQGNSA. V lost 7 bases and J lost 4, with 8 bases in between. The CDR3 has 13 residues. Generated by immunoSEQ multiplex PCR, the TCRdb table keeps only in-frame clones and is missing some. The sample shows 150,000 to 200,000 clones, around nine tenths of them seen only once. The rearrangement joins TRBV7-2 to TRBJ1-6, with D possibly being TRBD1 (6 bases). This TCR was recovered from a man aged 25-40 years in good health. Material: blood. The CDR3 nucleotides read TGTGCCAGCATCGGACAGTATAATTCACCCCTCCACTTT. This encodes CASIGQYNSPLHF.